This T cell receptor (beta chain) originates from a study of T cells in Graves' hyperthyroidism and ophthalmopathy. CDR1 and CDR2 from the germline V gene are SGHAT and FQNNGV. The length of the CDR3 is 15 residues. The germline V and J ends were trimmed by 3 bases and 8 bases, with 17 bases remaining between them. Regions amplified from RNA transcripts were the TCR beta CDR3 regions. Primed by the HTBI set, a first-round RT-PCR was run on the TCR CDR3. Each CDR3 protein is one row after TCRdb ran MiXCR on the multiplex PCR reads. The sample yields roughly 660,000 distinct CDR3 sequences, 15% to 20% seen once. This clonotype was found many times.

V is TRBV11-2 and J is TRBJ2-1, with D possibly TRBD2 on 6 matching bases. This TCR derives from a man between 45 and 60 years old with Graves' hyperthyroidism. Material for sequencing was blood. DNA of the CDR3: TGTGCCAGCAGCTTGGGCGGGGCTAGCACCCATGAGCAGTTCTTC. Its translation is CASSLGGASTHEQFF.